The rows below give T cell receptor beta chains drawn from one sample of a study of blood T cell repertoires in COVID-19. Repertoires were generated with immunoSEQ multiplex PCR, while TCRdb's copy carries only in-frame clones and drops some. The sample has over 250,000 clones, 80% to 90% seen once; the top ten hold 8% to 9.5%. The material sequenced was PBMCs or T cells enriched from blood (not recorded which). The receptors were sampled from a woman under 30 who had recovered from COVID-19. Each CDR3 is given with its conserved first and last residue.

V,J,CDR3
TRBV4-3,TRBJ1-6,CASSPDVNSPLHF
TRBV4-1,TRBJ1-2,CASSQPDRRFYGYTF
TRBV18,TRBJ2-5,CASSPRDIQETQYF
TRBV18,TRBJ2-3,CASSPIGGLADTQYF
TRBV25-1,TRBJ1-6,CASKGQGYYSPLHF
TRBV9,TRBJ2-5,CASSVGSRDRGETQYF
TRBV19,TRBJ1-4,CASWDRGSANEKLFF
TRBV19,TRBJ2-7,CASSRTSGRYEQYF
TRBV2,TRBJ2-1,CASSVGVRNEQFF
TRBV2,TRBJ1-6,CASSARIGGHNSPLHF
TRBV27,TRBJ2-3,CASSLSGGAYPDTQYF
TRBV4-3,TRBJ2-3,CASSQDFSASSYTDTQYF
TRBV5-3,TRBJ2-7,CARSSDRGPYEQYF
TRBV2,TRBJ1-5,CASRTDRTPNQPQHF
TRBV13,TRBJ1-2,CASSSNPPLLGQENYGYTF
TRBV7-9,TRBJ1-2,CASSEGRGYGYTF
TRBV28,TRBJ1-1,CASSLRFGGNTEAFF
TRBV7-8,TRBJ2-6,CASGAGGSGANVLTF
TRBV9,TRBJ2-4,CASSVYHGSAKNIQYF
TRBV6-4,TRBJ1-1,CASSASPGTGDTEAFF
TRBV2,TRBJ2-7,CASSGYRNGEQYF
TRBV7-2,TRBJ2-1,CASSLSPTQNEQFF
TRBV2,TRBJ2-7,CASRPESGGGYEQYF
TRBV7-2,TRBJ1-1,CASSWDRGETEAFF
TRBV18,TRBJ2-2,CASSPRDRTNTGELFF
TRBV5-3,TRBJ2-7,CARMAIRAIEQYF
TRBV7-6,TRBJ2-7,CASSLGPNYEQYF
TRBV19,TRBJ2-5,CASSPRTFQETQYF
TRBV7-3,TRBJ2-5,CASSIGLAGGRETQYF
TRBV5-1,TRBJ2-5,CASSLQGETQYF
TRBV19,TRBJ1-5,CASSIRDSNQPQHF
TRBV19,TRBJ2-7,CASSRRRGAGAYEQYF
TRBV3-1/TRBV3-2,TRBJ1-4,CASSQDLVLGGGEKLFF
TRBV28,TRBJ1-5,CASSFDRGEGNQPQHF
TRBV5-1,TRBJ1-3,CASSPAGRSGTLPAGNTIYF
TRBV15,TRBJ2-1,CATSRDWEPHNEQFF
TRBV7-3,TRBJ2-1,CASSPQIGGSRYEQFF
TRBV6-5,TRBJ2-7,CASSYGLAGEQYF
TRBV28,TRBJ2-2,CASLRGYTGELFF
TRBV2,TRBJ2-7,CASGMTSGRYEQYF
TRBV5-1,TRBJ2-2,CASSPNGREEGELFF
TRBV28,TRBJ2-3,CASSPQGKTDTQYF
TRBV7-3,TRBJ2-1,CASSLRTSGVYNEQFF
TRBV10-3,TRBJ2-3,CAISERQGSDTQYF
TRBV5-5,TRBJ1-6,CASSGGQGGTYNSPLHF